This TCR beta chain was sequenced for a study of blood T cell repertoires in COVID-19. In the study overall: Researchers got acute and convalescent COVID-19 samples from the United States, Italy and Spain. T cells, B-cell-depleted T cells, or PBMCs provided the cDNA or gDNA that served as material.

CDR3 size: 14 residues. V lost 1 base and J lost 5, with 9 bases in between. The germline CDR1 and CDR2 sequences are SGHTA and FQGNSA. Authors' data handling: Reference gene primer amplification yielded estimated nucleated cell counts. Data came from immunoSEQ multiplex PCR; TCRdb stores just in-frame clones and leaves some out. V, J and clone size are taken as reported in that table, and D and trimming were inferred from the DNA itself. In the table there are some 200,000 clones, 80% of which are singletons. The clonotype comes from a woman in her 70s with acute or convalescent COVID-19. Sequencing input: peripheral blood. The V gene is TRBV7-2, the J gene TRBJ1-5; no reliable D call. The CDR3 protein is CASSLVGRDQPQHF. DNA for the CDR3: TGTGCCAGCAGCTTAGTCGGTAGAGATCAGCCCCAGCATTTT.